The subject of this entry is one T cell receptor beta chain. The PCR had 60 Vbeta and 13 Jbeta primers. The repertoire was sequenced with immunoSEQ multiplex PCR; TCRdb's copy has only in-frame clones and lacks some. Of over 95,000 clones in the sample, 70% to 80% are singletons; the top ten hold 2% to 2.5%. This entry is derived from a study of cytomegalovirus exposure and HLA in healthy donors. The clonotype was recovered from a human donor in good health. The specimen sequenced was PBMCs.

The CDR3 spells CASSLQGGSYEQYF. The CDR3, as DNA: TGTGCCAGCAGTTTACAGGGTGGGTCCTACGAGCAGTACTTC. The V gene is TRBV27, the J gene TRBJ2-7, with D possibly being TRBD1 (5 bases). The CDR3 spans 14 residues. CDR1 and CDR2 (germline): MNHEY, SMNVEV (reference sequence). Trimming shortened V by 2 bases and J by 1 base, and 9 bases separated the two germline ends.